This record looks at one TCR beta chain sequence and its context. From germline, CDR1 is KGHDR and CDR2 SFDVKD. CDR3 length: 17 amino acids. Trimming removed 3 bases from V and 0 bases from J, with 15 bases in between. How the authors handled the data: For nucleated cells, counts were estimated from reference gene primer amplification. Profiling relied on immunoSEQ multiplex PCR, and the TCRdb table lists in-frame clones only, not all of them. The V and J calls and clone size were taken over from that table, and D and trimming were inferred from the DNA. This table holds roughly 200,000 clones, around 80% found once. This record comes from a study of blood T cell repertoires in COVID-19. Study context: Samples came from the United States, Italy and Spain, spanning acute and convalescent COVID-19. The analysed material was cDNA or gDNA that came from T cells, B-cell-depleted T cells, or PBMCs.

The chain is built from TRBV24-1 and TRBJ2-3, with a possible D match to TRBD1 (7 bases). The sequence derives from a middle-aged man with active or convalescent COVID-19. The source material was peripheral blood. The CDR3: CATSDEGAGMSTDTQYF. CDR3 coding DNA: TGTGCCACCAGTGATGAGGGGGCGGGGATGAGCACAGATACGCAGTATTTT.